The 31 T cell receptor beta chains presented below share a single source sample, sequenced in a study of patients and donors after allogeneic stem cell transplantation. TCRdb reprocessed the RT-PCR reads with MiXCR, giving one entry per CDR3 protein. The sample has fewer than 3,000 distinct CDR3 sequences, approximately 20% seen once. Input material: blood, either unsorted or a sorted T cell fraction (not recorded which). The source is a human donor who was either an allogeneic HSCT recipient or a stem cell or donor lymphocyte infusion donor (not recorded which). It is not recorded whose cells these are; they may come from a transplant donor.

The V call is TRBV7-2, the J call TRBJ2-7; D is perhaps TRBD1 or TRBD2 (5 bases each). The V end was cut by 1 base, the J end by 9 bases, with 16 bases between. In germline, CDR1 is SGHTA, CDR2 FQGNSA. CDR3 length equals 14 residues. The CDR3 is CASSLDSPRGRQYF. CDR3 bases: TGTGCCAGCAGCTTAGATTCTCCCCGGGGACGGCAGTACTTC.

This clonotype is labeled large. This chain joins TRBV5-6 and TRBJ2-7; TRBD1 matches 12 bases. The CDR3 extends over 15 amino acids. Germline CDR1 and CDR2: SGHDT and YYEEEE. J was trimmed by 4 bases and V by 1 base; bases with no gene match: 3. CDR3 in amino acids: CASSLWDRGRYEQYF. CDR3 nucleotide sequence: TGTGCCAGCAGCTTGTGGGACAGGGGGCGTTACGAGCAGTACTTC.

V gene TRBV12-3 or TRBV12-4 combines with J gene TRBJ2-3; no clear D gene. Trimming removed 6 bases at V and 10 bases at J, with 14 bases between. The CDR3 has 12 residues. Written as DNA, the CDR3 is TGTGCCAGCAGGCTCGCCGATAGTCCGCAGTATTTT. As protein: CASRLADSPQYF.

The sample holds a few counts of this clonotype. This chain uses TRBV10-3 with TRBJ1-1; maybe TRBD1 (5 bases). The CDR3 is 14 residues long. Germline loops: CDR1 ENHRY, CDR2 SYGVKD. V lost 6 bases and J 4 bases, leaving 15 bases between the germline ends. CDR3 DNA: TGTGCCATCAGGCCCACAGGAGAGGCCACTGAAGCTTTCTTT. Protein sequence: CAIRPTGEATEAFF.

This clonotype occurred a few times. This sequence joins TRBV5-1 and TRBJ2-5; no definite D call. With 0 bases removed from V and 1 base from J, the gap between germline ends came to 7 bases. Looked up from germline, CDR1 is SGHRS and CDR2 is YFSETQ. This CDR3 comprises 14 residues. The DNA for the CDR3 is TGCGCCAGCAGCTTGGGCCCCTCCCAAGAGACCCAGTACTTC. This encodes CASSLGPSQETQYF.

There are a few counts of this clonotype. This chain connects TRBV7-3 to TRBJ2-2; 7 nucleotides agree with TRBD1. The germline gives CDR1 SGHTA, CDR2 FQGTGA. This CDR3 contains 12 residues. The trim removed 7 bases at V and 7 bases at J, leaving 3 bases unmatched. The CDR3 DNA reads TGTGCCAGCAAGGGGGCCATCGGGGAGCTGTTTTTT. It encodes CASKGAIGELFF.

DNA of the CDR3: TGCGCCAGCAGCTTGGACCACAATCGACTAGGGGAGCAGTACTTC. The encoded protein is CASSLDHNRLGEQYF. This chain uses TRBV5-1 with TRBJ2-7; D perhaps matches TRBD2 (6 bases). V dropped 0 bases and J dropped 7 bases, with 17 bases sitting between them. The V gene's germline CDR1 is SGHRS and CDR2 YFSETQ. CDR3 length: 15 amino acids.

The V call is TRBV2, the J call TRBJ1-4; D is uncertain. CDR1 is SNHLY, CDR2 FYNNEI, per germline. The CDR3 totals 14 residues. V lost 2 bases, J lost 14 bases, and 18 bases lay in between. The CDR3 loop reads CASSESAIARWLFF. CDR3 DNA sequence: TGTGCCAGCAGTGAATCGGCAATCGCTCGTTGGCTGTTTTTT.

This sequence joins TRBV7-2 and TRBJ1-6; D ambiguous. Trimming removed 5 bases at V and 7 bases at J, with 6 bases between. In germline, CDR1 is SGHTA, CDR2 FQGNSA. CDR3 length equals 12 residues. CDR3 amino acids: CASSPANSPLHF. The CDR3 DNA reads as TGTGCCAGCAGCCCAGCAAATTCACCCCTCCACTTT. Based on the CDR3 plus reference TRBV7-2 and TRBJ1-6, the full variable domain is GAGVSQSPSNKVTEKGKDVELRCDPISGHTALYWYRQSLGQGLEFLIYFQGNSAPDKSGLPSDRFSAERTGGSVSTLTIQRTQQEDSAVYLCASSPANSPLHFGNGTRLTVT.

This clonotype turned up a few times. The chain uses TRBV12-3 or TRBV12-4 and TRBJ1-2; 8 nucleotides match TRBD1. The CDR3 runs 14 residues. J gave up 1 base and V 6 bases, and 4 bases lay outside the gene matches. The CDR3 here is CASSQDRVNYGYTF. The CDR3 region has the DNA TGTGCCAGCAGCCAGGACAGGGTTAACTATGGCTACACCTTC.

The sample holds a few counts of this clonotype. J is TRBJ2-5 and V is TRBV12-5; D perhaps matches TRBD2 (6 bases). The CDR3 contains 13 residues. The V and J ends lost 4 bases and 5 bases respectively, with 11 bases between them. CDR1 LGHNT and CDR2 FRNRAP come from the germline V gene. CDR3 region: CASGSNGGETQYF. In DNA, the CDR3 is TGTGCTAGTGGTTCCAACGGGGGTGAGACCCAGTACTTC.

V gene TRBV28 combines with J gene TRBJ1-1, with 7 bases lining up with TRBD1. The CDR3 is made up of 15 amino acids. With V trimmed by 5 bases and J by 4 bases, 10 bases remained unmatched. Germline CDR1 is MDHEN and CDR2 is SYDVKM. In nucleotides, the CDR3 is TGTGCCAGCAGTACAAACAGGGGAGCTATCACTGAAGCTTTCTTT. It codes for CASSTNRGAITEAFF. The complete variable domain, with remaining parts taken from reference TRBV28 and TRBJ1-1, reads DVKVTQSSRYLVKRTGEKVFLECVQDMDHENMFWYRQDPGLGLRLIYFSYDVKMKEKGDIPEGYSVSREKKERFSLILESASTNQTSMYLCASSTNRGAITEAFFGQGTRLTVV.

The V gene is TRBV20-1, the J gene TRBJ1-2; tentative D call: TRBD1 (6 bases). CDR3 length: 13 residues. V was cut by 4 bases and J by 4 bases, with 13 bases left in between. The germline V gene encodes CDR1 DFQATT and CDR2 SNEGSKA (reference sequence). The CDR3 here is CSANNRDGYGYTF. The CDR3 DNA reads TGCAGTGCTAACAACAGGGACGGCTATGGCTACACCTTC.

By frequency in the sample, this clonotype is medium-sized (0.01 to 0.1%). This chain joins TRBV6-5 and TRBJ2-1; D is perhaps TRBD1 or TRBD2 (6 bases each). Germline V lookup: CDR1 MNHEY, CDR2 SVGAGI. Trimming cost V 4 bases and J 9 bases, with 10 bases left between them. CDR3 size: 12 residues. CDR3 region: CASSFRGGEQFF. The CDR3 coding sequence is TGTGCCAGCAGTTTCAGGGGAGGTGAGCAGTTCTTC.

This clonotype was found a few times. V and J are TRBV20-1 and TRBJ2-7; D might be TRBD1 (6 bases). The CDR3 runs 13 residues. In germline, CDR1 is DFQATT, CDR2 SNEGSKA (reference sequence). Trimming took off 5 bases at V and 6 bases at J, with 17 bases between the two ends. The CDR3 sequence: CSAGPGQLTEQYF. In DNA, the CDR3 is TGCAGTGCTGGACCGGGACAACTAACCGAGCAGTACTTC.

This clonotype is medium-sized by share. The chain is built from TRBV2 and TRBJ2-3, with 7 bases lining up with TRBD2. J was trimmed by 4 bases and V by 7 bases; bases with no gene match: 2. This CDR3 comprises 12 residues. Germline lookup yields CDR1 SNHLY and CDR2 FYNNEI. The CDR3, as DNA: TGTGCCAGCATGCTAGCGGCAGATACGCAGTATTTT. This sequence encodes CASMLAADTQYF.

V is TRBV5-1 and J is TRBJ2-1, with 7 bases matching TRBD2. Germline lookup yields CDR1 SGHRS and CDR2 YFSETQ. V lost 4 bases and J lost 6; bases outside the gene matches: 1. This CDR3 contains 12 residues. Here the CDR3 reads CASSRTSNEQFF. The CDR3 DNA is TGCGCCAGCAGCCGGACTAGCAATGAGCAGTTCTTC.

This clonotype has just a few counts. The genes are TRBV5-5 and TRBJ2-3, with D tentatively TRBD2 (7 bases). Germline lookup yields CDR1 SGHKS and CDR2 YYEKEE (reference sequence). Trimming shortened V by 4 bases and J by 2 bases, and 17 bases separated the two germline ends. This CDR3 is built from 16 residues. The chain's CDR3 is CASSAGARGPTDTQYF. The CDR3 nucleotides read TGTGCCAGCAGCGCGGGAGCCAGGGGACCCACAGATACGCAGTATTTT.

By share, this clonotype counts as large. In DNA form, the CDR3 reads TGTGCCAGCAGCTTAGGTGGCGCAGATACGCAGTATTTT. Its protein is CASSLGGADTQYF. V is TRBV7-3 and J is TRBJ2-3, with no clear D. The germline V and J ends were trimmed by 2 bases and 4 bases, with 7 bases remaining between them. The CDR3 extends over 13 amino acids. Germline CDR1 reads SGHTA; CDR2 reads FQGTGA.

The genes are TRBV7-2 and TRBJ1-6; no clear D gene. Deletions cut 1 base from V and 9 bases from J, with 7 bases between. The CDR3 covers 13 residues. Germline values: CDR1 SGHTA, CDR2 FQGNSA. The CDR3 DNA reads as TGTGCCAGCAGCTTAGATTGGAGTTCACCCCTCCACTTT. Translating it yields CASSLDWSSPLHF.

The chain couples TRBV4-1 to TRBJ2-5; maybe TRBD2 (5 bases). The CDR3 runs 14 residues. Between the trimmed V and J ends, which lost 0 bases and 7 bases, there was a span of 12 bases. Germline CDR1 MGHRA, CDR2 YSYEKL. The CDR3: CASSQDVGSRTQYF. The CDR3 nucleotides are TGCGCCAGCAGCCAAGATGTAGGGAGTCGGACCCAGTACTTC.

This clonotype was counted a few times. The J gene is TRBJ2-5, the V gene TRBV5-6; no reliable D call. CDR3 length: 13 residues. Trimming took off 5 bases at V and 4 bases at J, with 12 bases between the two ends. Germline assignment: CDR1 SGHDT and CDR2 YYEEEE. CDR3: CASSGTAGETQYF. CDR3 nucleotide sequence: TGTGCCAGCAGTGGTACAGCTGGAGAGACCCAGTACTTC.

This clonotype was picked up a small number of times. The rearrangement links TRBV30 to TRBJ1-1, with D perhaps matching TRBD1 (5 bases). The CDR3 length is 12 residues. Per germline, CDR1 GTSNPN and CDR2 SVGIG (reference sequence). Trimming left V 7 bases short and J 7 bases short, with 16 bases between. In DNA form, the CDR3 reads TGTGCCTCCCCCCGCAGGGCTGGTGAAGCTTTCTTT. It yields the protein CASPRRAGEAFF.

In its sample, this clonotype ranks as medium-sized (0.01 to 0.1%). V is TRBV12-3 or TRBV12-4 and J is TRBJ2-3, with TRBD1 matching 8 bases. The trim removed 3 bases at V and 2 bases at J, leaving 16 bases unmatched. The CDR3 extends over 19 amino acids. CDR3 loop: CASSFRLTAGTGHTDTQYF. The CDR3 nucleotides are TGTGCCAGCAGTTTCCGCTTGACGGCCGGGACAGGTCACACAGATACGCAGTATTTT.

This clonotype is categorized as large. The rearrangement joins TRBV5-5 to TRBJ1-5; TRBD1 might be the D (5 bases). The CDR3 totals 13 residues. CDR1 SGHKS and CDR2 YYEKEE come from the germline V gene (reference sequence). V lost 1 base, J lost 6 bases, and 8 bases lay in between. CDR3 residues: CASSLLTGQPQHF. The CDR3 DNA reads TGTGCCAGCAGCTTGCTCACAGGTCAGCCCCAGCATTTT.

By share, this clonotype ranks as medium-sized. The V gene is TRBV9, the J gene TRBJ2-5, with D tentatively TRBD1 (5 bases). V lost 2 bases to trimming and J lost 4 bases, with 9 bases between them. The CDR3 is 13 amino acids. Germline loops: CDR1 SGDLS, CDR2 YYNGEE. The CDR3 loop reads CASSVRQLETQYF. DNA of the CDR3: TGTGCCAGCAGCGTGAGACAGCTAGAGACCCAGTACTTC.

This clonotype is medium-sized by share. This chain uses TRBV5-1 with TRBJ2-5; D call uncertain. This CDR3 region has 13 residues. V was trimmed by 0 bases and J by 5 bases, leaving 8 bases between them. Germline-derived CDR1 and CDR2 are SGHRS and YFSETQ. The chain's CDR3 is CASSLERRETQYF. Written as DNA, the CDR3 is TGCGCCAGCAGCTTGGAGAGACGTGAGACCCAGTACTTC.

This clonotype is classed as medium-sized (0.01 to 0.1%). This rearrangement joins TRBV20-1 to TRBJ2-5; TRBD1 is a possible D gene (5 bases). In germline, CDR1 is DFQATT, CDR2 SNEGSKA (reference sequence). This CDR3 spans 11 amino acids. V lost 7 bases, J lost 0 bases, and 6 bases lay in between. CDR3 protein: CSGQHQETQYF. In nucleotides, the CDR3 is TGCAGTGGACAGCACCAAGAGACCCAGTACTTC.

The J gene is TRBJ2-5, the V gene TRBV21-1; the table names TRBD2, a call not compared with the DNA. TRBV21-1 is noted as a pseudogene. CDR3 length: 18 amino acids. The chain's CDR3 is CASSKRTSGGHSQETQYF. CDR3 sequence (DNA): TGTGCCAGCAGCAAGAGGACTAGCGGGGGGCACTCCCAAGAGACCCAGTACTTC.

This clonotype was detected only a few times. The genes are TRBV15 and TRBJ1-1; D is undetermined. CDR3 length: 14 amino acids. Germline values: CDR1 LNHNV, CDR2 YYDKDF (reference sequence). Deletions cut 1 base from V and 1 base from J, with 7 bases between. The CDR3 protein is CATSRARTNTEAFF. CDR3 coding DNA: TGTGCCACCAGCAGAGCGAGGACGAACACTGAAGCTTTCTTT.

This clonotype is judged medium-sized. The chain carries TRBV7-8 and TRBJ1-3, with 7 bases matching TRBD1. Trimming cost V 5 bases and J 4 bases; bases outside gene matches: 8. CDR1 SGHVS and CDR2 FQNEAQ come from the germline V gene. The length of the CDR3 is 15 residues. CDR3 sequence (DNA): TGTGCCAGCAGCGTCGGGCTGGGACAGGGAAACACCATATATTTT. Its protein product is CASSVGLGQGNTIYF.